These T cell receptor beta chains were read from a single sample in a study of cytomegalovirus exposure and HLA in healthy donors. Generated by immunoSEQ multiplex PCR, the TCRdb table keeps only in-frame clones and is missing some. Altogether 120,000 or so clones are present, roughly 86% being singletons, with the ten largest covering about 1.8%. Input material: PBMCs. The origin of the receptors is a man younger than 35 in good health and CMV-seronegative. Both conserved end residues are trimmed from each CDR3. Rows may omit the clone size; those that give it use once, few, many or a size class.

ASSGIGQGLNTIY	TRBV5-4	TRBJ1-3	.
ASSERNSGGKKETQY	TRBV10-2	TRBJ2-5	.
SVRPRRGPGYT	TRBV29-1	TRBJ1-2	.
ASSLRGGKDTQY	TRBV5-1	TRBJ2-3	.
ASSLAWELSPGNTIY	TRBV11-2	TRBJ1-3	few
ASSLTGDGNTIY	TRBV28	TRBJ1-3	.
ASSLGRDREQY	TRBV5-1	TRBJ2-5	.
ASSPLRGGGSTDTQY	TRBV18	TRBJ2-3	.
ASSSGGVHTEAF	TRBV6-1	TRBJ1-1	.
ASTWGGNSNQPQH	TRBV19	TRBJ1-5	.
ASSDTHAGASGYT	TRBV6-4	TRBJ1-2	.
ASSLDETGSYEQY	TRBV7-8	TRBJ2-7	.
ASSVDPPTGTKNIQY	TRBV9	TRBJ2-4	.
ATRLEGTGNTIY	TRBV6-1	TRBJ1-3	.
ASSAGQSTGELF	TRBV7-3	TRBJ2-2	.
ASSPRPGMNTEAF	TRBV7-7	TRBJ1-1	few
ASSLAAGLNYGYT	TRBV11-2	TRBJ1-2	.
ASSQDVARPARCEAF	TRBV4-3	TRBJ1-1	.
ASTSGQGSNQPQH	TRBV7-2	TRBJ1-5	.
ASSLESSIQYGYT	TRBV19	TRBJ1-2	.
ASSTGPMNTEAF	TRBV4-1	TRBJ1-1	.
ASSLVAGGPSTDTQY	TRBV5-6	TRBJ2-3	.
ASSSQGTNTEAF	TRBV5-1	TRBJ1-1	.
ASSLDRTGAIYGYT	TRBV7-9	TRBJ1-2	.
ASSEVGRGNTEAF	TRBV5-6	TRBJ1-1	.
ATRGQGRNEQF	TRBV19	TRBJ2-1	.
ALKRVADTIY	TRBV2	TRBJ1-3	.
SVEQGRKDTEAF	TRBV29-1	TRBJ1-1	few
SVETELRGGLRNEQF	TRBV29-1	TRBJ2-1	.
ASSSGDLRFNSYGYT	TRBV7-2	TRBJ1-2	.
ASSSSTGGYT	TRBV7-2	TRBJ1-2	few
ASTLRGGTDTQY	TRBV5-6	TRBJ2-3	.
ASTAENTQGGEQY	TRBV19	TRBJ2-7	.
ASSIMGHPSGANVLT	TRBV19	TRBJ2-6	once
ASSLDAETSGGTYEQY	TRBV5-4	TRBJ2-7	.
ASSLAGGQETQY	TRBV5-6	TRBJ2-5	.